Reported below is one TCR beta chain. As yet, its antigen is unknown. Time point reported: 4-8 weeks after completion of therapy. The germline CDR1 and CDR2 sequences are MNHGY and SAAAGT. This CDR3 is 13 amino acids long. V was pared by 8 bases and J by 2 bases, with 12 bases between. This sample was taken from a study of T cell therapy after organ transplantation. Study in general: Expansion used a peptide pool of 30 HLA class I and II CMV epitopes. Responders numbered eight and nonresponders two among ten patients. Study results and limitations: In nonresponders, large pretherapy expansions changed minimally after therapy.

Clones were read by immunoSEQ multiplex PCR, and TCRdb kept only the in-frame ones, dropping some. This repertoire shows 3,400 or so clones, 60% to 80% found once; its top ten account for roughly 37%. The TCR sequence derives from a human patient who had received a solid organ transplant and had CMV disease. T cells may partly derive from the graft donor. The sample in question was CD8+ T cells from blood, obtained after autologous CMV-specific T cell therapy. The V and J genes are TRBV6-8 and TRBJ2-5, with D possibly matching TRBD2 (5 bases). In nucleotides, the CDR3 is TGTGCCAGCTGGGAGCAGCCGCAAGAGACCCAGTACTTC. Translation: CASWEQPQETQYF.